This T cell receptor beta chain emerged from a study of blood T cell repertoires in COVID-19. Looking at the study overall: In each case, the material was cDNA or gDNA derived from T cells, B-cell-depleted T cells, or PBMCs.

This CDR3 is 14 amino acids long. Germline CDR1 MNHNS, CDR2 SASEGT. Trimming cost V 6 bases and J 0 bases, with 11 bases left between them. Clones were sequenced by immunoSEQ multiplex PCR, and TCRdb holds only the in-frame ones, with some missing. The table records roughly 16,000 clones, 80% to 90% of them present only once. The specimen sequenced was peripheral blood. This chain links TRBV6-1 with TRBJ1-1; D is perhaps TRBD1 (5 bases). This sequence was found in an older man with acute or convalescent COVID-19. The CDR3 loop reads CASRPGYMNTEAFF. The CDR3 DNA follows: TGTGCCAGCAGGCCAGGGTACATGAACACTGAAGCTTTCTTT.